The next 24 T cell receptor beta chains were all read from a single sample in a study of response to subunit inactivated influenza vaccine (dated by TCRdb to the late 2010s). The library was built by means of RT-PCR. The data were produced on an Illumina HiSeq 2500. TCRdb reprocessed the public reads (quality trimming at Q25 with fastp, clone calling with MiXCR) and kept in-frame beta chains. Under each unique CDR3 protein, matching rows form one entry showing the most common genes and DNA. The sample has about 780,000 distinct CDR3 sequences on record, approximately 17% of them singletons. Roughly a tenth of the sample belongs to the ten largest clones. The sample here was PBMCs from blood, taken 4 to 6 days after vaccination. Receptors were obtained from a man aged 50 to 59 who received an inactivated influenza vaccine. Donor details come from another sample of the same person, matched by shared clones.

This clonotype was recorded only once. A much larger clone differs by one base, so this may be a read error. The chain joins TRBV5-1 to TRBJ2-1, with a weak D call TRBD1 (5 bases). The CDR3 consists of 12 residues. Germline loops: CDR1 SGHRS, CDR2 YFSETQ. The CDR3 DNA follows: TGCGCCAGCAGCTTGGTGGACAAAGAGCAGTTCTTC. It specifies CASSLVDKEQFF.

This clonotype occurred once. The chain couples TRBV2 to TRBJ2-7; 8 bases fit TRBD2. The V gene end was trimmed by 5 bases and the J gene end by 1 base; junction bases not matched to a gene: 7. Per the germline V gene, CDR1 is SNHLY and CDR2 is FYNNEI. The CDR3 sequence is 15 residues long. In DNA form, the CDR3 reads TGTGCCAGCAGTATGTGGCGGGAGGAGTCCTACGAGCAGTACTTC. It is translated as CASSMWREESYEQYF.

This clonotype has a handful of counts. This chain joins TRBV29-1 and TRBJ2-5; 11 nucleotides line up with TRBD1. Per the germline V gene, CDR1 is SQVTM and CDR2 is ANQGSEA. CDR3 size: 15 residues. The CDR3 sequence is CSSSGTGGRQETQYF. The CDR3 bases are TGCAGTTCCTCCGGGACAGGGGGACGCCAAGAGACCCAGTACTTC.

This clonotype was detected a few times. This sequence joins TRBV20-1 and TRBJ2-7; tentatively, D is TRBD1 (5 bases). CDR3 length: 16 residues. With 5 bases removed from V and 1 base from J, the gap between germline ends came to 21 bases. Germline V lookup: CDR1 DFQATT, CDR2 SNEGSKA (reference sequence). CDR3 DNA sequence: TGCAGTGCTCGCCAATTCCAGGGCGTTCGGTCCTACGAGCAGTACTTC. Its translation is CSARQFQGVRSYEQYF.

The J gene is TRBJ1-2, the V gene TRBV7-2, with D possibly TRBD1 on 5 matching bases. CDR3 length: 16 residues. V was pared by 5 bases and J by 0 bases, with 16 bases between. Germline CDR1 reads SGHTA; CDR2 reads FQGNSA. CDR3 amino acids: CASSQNSGTPNYGYTF. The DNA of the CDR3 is TGTGCCAGCAGCCAGAACTCCGGGACGCCTAACTATGGCTACACCTTC.

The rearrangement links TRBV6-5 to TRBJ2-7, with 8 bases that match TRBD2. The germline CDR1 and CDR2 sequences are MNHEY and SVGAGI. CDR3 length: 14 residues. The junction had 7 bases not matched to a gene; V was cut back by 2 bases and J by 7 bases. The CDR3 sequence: CASSYMISGVEQYF. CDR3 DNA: TGTGCCAGCAGTTACATGATTAGCGGGGTGGAGCAGTACTTC.

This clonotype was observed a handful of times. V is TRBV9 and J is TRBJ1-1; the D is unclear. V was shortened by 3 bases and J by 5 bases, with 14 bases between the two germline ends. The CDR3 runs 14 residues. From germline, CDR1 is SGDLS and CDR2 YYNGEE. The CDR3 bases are TGTGCCAGCAGCGCCTTTCAAGGGAGAACTGAAGCTTTCTTT. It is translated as CASSAFQGRTEAFF.

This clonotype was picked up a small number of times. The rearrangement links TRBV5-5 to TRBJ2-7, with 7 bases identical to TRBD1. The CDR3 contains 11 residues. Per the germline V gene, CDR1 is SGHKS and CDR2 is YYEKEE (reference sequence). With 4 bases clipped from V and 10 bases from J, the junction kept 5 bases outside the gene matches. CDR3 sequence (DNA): TGTGCCAGCAGCGTCGGGACAGCACAGTACTTC. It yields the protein CASSVGTAQYF.

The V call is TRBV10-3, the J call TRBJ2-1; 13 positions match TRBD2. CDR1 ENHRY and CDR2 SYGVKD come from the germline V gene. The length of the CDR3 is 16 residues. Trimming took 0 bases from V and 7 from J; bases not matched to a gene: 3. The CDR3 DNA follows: TGTGCCATCAGTGAGTCCCCGACTAGCGGGGGGAATGAGCAGTTCTTC. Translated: CAISESPTSGGNEQFF.

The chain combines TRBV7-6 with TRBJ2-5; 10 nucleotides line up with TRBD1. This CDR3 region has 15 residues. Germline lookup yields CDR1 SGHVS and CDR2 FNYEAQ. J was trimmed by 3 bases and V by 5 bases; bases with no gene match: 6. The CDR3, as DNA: TGTGCCAGCAGCCCTGGGACAGGGGTTGAAGAGACCCAGTACTTC. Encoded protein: CASSPGTGVEETQYF.

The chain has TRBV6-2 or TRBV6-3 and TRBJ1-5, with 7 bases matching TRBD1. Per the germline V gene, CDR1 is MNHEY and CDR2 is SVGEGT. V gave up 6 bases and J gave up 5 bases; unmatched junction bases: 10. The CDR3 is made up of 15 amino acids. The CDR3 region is CASSRGQPFHQPQHF. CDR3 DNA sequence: TGTGCCAGCAGCCGGGGACAGCCCTTCCATCAGCCCCAGCATTTT.

DNA for the CDR3: TGTGCCAGCAGGGGAAAAATGTCAGAGGGAGATACGCAGTATTTT. Translating it yields CASRGKMSEGDTQYF. J is TRBJ2-3 and V is TRBV7-9, with a possible D match to TRBD2 (5 bases). V lost 6 bases to trimming and J lost 5 bases, with 18 bases between them. Germline values: CDR1 SEHNR, CDR2 FQNEAQ (reference sequence). This CDR3 spans 15 amino acids.

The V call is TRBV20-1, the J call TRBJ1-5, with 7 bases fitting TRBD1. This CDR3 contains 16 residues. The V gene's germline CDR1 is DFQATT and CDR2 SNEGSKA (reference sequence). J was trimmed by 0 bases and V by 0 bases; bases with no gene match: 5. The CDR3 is CSARDGTVNSNQPQHF. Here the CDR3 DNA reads TGCAGTGCTAGAGATGGGACAGTTAATAGCAATCAGCCCCAGCATTTT.

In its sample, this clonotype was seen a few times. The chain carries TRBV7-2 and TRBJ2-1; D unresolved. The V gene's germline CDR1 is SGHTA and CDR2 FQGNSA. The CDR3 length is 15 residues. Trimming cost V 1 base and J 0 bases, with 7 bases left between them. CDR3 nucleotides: TGTGCCAGCAGCTTAGGACTGATCTCCTACAATGAGCAGTTCTTC. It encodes CASSLGLISYNEQFF. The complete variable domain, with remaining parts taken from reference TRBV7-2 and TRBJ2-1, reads GAGVSQSPSNKVTEKGKDVELRCDPISGHTALYWYRQSLGQGLEFLIYFQGNSAPDKSGLPSDRFSAERTGGSVSTLTIQRTQQEDSAVYLCASSLGLISYNEQFFGPGTRLTVL.

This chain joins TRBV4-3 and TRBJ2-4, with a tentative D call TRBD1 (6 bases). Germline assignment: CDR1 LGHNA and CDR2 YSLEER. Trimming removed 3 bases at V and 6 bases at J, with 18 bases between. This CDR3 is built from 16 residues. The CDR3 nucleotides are TGCGCCAGCAGCCATCTCCCTACAGGGTTCCTAAACATTCAGTACTTC. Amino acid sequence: CASSHLPTGFLNIQYF.

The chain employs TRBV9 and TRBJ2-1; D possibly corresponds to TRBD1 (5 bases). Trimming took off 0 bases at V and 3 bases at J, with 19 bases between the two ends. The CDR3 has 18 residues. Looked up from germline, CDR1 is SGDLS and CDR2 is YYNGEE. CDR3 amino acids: CASSVESRAWYLYNEQFF. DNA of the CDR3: TGTGCCAGCAGCGTAGAATCCAGGGCATGGTATCTCTACAATGAGCAGTTCTTC.

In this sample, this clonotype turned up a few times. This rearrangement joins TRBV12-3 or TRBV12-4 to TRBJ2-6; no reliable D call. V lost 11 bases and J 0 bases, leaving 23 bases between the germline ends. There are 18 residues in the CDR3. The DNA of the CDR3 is TGTGCCTGTCGAACGGGCCCTGGGCGGCTCTCTGGGGCCAACGTCCTGACTTTC. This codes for CACRTGPGRLSGANVLTF.

In DNA form, the CDR3 reads TGCAGTGCCCCCACTAGCGGGAGGGTGTACAATGAGCAGTTCTTC. Translating it yields CSAPTSGRVYNEQFF. V usage is TRBV20-1 and J usage is TRBJ2-1; the match to TRBD2 covers 13 bases. Germline V gene lookup returns CDR1 DFQATT and CDR2 SNEGSKA (reference sequence). There are 15 residues in the CDR3. The J segment lost 4 bases and the V segment lost 6 bases, leaving 6 bases of the junction unmatched.

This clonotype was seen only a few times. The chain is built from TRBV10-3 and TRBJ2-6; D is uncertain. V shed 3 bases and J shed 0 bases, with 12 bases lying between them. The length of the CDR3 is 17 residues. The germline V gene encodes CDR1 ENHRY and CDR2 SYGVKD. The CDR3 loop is CAISERRTASGANVLTF. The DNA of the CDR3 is TGTGCCATCAGTGAACGACGCACAGCCTCTGGGGCCAACGTCCTGACTTTC.

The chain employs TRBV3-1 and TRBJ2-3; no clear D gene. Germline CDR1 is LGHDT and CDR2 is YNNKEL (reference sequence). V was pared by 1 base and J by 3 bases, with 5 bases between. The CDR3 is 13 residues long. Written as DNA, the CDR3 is TGTGCCAGCAGCCAAGTTTTAACAGATACGCAGTATTTT. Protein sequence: CASSQVLTDTQYF.

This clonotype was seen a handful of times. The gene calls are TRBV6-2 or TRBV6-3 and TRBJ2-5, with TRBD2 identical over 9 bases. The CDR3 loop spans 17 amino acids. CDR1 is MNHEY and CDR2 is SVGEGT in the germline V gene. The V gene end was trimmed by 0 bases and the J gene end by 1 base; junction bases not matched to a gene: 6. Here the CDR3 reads CASSYSLLAGTQETQYF. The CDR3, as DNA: TGTGCCAGCAGTTACTCCCTACTAGCGGGCACCCAAGAGACCCAGTACTTC.

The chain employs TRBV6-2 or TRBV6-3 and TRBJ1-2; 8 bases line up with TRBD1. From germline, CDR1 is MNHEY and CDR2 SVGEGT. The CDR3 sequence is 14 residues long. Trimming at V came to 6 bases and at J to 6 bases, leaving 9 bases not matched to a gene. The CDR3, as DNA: TGTGCCAGCAGAGGCGGACAGGGAGGAGATGGCTACACCTTC. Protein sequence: CASRGGQGGDGYTF.

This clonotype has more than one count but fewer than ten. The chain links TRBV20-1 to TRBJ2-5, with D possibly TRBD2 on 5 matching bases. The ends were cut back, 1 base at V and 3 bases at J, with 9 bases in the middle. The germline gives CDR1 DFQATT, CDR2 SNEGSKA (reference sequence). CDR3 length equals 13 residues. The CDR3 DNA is TGCAGTGCTAGAGGGACTCGCGAAGAGACCCAGTACTTC. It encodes CSARGTREETQYF.

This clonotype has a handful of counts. This CDR3 reads CASTVWPDTQYF. In DNA, the CDR3 is TGTGCCAGCACGGTTTGGCCAGATACGCAGTATTTT. The chain combines TRBV2 with TRBJ2-3; D unresolved. This CDR3 comprises 12 residues. The germline V gene encodes CDR1 SNHLY and CDR2 FYNNEI. V lost 7 bases, J lost 4 bases, and 9 bases lay in between. The full variable domain, its missing parts supplied by reference TRBV2 and TRBJ2-3, is EPEVTQTPSHQVTQMGQEVILRCVPISNHLYFYWYRQILGQKVEFLVSFYNNEISEKSEIFDDQFSVERPDGSNFTLKIRSTKLEDSAMYFCASTVWPDTQYFGPGTRLTVL.